This TCR beta chain came from a study of T cells in women clearing cervical HPV infection. The V gene end was trimmed by 4 bases and the J gene end by 3 bases; junction bases not matched to a gene: 6. Germline V gene sequence: CDR1 SGHNT, CDR2 YYREEE (reference sequence). The CDR3 runs to 15 residues. Remarks on this clone: The missing CDR3 end, 3 residues past where the read stops, is filled in from the germline J gene.

This table comes from immunoSEQ multiplex PCR, and its TCRdb copy is limited to in-frame clones, with some not included. Its clone listing holds about 41,000 clones. The chain uses TRBV5-4 and TRBJ2-3, with 9 bases fitting TRBD2. The material sequenced was blood buffy coat. This clonotype was sampled from a woman aged 18 to 75 with a cervical HPV16 infection that either progressed to CIN3+ or cleared (not recorded which). This CDR3 is CASSISGRGTDTQYF. The DNA read from the CDR3 is TGTGCCAGCAGCATTAGCGGGAGAGGAACAGATACG.